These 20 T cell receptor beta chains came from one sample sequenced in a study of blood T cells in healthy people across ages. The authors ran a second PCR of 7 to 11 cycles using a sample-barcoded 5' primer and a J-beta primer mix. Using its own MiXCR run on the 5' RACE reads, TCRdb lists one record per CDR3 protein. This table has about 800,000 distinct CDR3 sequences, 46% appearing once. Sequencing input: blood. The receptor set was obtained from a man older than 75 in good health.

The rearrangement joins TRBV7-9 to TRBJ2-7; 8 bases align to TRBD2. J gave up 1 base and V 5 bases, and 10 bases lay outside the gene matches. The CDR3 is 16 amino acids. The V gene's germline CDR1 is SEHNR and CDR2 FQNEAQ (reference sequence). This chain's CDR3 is CASSTSGSGGSYEQYF. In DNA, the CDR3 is TGTGCCAGCAGCACATCGGGCAGCGGGGGTTCCTACGAGCAGTACTTC.

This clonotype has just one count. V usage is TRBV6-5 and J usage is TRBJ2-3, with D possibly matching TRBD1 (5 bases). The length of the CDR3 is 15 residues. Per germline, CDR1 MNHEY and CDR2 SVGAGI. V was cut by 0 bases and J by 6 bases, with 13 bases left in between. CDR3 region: CASSYSIGARDTQYF. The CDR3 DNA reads TGTGCCAGCAGTTACTCGATTGGGGCAAGGGATACGCAGTATTTT.

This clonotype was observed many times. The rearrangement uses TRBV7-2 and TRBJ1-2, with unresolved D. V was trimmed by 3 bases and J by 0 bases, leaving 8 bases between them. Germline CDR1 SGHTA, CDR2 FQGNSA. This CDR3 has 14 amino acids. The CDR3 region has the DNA TGTGCCAGCAGCTTTGCAGCTACTAACTATGGCTACACCTTC. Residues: CASSFAATNYGYTF.

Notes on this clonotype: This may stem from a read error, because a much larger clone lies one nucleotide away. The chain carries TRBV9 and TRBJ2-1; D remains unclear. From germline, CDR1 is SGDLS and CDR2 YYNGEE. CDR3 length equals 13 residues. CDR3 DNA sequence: TGTGCCAGCAGCGTAGTGATTTTTAGTGAGCGGTTCTTC. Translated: CASSVVIFSERFF.

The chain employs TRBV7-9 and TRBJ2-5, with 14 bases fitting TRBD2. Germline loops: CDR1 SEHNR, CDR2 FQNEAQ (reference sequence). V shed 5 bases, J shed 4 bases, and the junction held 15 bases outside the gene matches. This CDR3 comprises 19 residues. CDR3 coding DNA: TGTGCCAGCAGCGTCGACCTAAAACCGGGACTAGCGGGGGTAGAGACCCAGTACTTC. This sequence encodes CASSVDLKPGLAGVETQYF.

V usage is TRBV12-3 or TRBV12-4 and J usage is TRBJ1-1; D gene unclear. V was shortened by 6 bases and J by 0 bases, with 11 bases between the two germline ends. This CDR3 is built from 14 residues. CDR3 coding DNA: TGTGCCAGCAGACCCACATCCATGAACACTGAAGCTTTCTTT. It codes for CASRPTSMNTEAFF.

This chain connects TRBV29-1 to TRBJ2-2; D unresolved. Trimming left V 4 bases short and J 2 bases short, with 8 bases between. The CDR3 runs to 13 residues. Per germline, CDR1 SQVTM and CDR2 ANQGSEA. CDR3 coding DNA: TGCAGCGTTGGGTTACTAAACACCGGGGAGCTGTTTTTT. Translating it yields CSVGLLNTGELFF.

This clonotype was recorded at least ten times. The CDR3 DNA sequence: TGTGCCAGCAGCCCGGGGAGAACGCAGTATTTT. Translated, it gives CASSPGRTQYF. The chain recombines TRBV7-2 with TRBJ2-3; D is possibly TRBD2 (5 bases). V was trimmed by 5 bases and J by 9 bases, leaving 9 bases between them. This CDR3 comprises 11 residues. Looked up from germline, CDR1 is SGHTA and CDR2 is FQGNSA.

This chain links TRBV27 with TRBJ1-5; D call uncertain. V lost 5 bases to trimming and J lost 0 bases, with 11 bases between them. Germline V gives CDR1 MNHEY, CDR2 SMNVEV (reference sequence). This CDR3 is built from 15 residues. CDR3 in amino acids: CASSPLTISNQPQHF. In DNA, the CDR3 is TGTGCCAGCAGTCCGCTTACAATTAGCAATCAGCCCCAGCATTTT.

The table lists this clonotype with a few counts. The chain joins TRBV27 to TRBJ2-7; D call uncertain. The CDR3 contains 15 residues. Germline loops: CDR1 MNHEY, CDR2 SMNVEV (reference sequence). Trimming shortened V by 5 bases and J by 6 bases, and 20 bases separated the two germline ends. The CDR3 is CASSAGPEAMGEQYF. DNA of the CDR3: TGTGCCAGCAGTGCCGGTCCCGAGGCAATGGGCGAGCAGTACTTC.

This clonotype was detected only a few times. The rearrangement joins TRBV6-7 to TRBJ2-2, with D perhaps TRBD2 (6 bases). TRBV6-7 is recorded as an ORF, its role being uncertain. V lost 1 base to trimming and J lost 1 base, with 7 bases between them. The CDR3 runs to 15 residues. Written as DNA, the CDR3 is TGTGCCAGCAGTTACTTAGCGGAGAACACCGGGGAGCTGTTTTTT. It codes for CASSYLAENTGELFF.

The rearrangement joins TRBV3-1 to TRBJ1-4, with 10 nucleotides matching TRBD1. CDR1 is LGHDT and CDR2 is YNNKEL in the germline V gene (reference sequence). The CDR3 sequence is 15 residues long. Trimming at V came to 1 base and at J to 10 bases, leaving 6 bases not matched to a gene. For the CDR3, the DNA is TGTGCCAGCAGCCAAGTTCTGACAGGGGGCGGAAAACTGTTTTTT. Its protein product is CASSQVLTGGGKLFF.

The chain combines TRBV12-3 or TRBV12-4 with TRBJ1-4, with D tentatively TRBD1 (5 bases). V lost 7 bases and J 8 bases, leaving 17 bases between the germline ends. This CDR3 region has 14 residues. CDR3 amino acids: CASTPGTIGEKLFF. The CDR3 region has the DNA TGTGCCAGCACACCCGGGACGATTGGCGAAAAACTGTTTTTT.

The CDR3 nucleotides are TGTGCCAGCAGCCCCCCGGGCTACAGCTCCTACAATGAGCAGTTCTTC. It specifies CASSPPGYSSYNEQFF. The chain uses TRBV3-1 and TRBJ2-1; D not resolved. This CDR3 comprises 16 residues. Germline V gives CDR1 LGHDT, CDR2 YNNKEL (reference sequence). V was cut by 4 bases and J by 0 bases, with 13 bases left in between.

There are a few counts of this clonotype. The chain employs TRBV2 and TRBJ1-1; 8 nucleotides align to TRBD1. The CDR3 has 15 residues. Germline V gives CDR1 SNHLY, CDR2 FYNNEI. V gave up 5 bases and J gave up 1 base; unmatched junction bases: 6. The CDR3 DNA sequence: TGTGCCAGCAGTCCCTGGACAGGGAGGAACACTGAAGCTTTCTTT. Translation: CASSPWTGRNTEAFF.

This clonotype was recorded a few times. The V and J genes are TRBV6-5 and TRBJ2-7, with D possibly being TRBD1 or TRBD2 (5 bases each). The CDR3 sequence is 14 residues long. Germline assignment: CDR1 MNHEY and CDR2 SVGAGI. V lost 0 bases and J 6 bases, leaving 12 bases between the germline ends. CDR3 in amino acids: CASSYSWGRSEQYF. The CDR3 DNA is TGTGCCAGCAGTTACTCGTGGGGACGGAGCGAGCAGTACTTC.

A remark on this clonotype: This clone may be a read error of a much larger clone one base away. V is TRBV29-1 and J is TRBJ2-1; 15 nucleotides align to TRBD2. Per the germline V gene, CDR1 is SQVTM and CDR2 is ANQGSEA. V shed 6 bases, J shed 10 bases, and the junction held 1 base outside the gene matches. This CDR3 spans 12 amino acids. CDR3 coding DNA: TGCAGCGTGGGGACTAGCGGGGGGGAGCAGTTCTTC. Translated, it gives CSVGTSGGEQFF.

In DNA form, the CDR3 reads TGTGCCAGCAGTGCGCTACAGGGTGTACTTGCCAAAAACATTCAGTACTTC. Its protein is CASSALQGVLAKNIQYF. The chain joins TRBV27 to TRBJ2-4; D is perhaps TRBD1 (6 bases). V was cut by 5 bases and J by 1 base, with 18 bases left in between. In germline, CDR1 is MNHEY, CDR2 SMNVEV (reference sequence). The length of the CDR3 is 17 residues.

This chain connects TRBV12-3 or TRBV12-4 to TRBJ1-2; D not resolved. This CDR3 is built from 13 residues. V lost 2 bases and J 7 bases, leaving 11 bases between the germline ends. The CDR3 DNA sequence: TGTGCCAGCAGTTTAAAGGGATCGGTTGGCTACACCTTC. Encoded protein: CASSLKGSVGYTF.

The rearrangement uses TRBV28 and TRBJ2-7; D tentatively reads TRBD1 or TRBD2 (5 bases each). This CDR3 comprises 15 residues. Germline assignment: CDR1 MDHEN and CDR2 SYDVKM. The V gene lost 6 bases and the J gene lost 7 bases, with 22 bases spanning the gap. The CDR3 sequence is CASSPWDRRTLEQYF. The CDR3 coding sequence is TGTGCCAGCAGCCCCTGGGACCGGCGGACTCTTGAGCAGTACTTC.